This entry describes one TCR beta chain. What it binds is unknown. This entry is derived from a study of shared clonotypes between healthy human individuals. This CDR3 comprises 14 residues. The germline V gene has CDR1 SGHAT and CDR2 FQNNGV. Trimming removed 6 bases from V and 3 bases from J; junction bases left unmatched: 8. The repertoire was sequenced with immunoSEQ multiplex PCR; TCRdb's copy has only in-frame clones and lacks some. The sample yields millions of clones, about 95% seen once. Naive CD8 isolation took CD45RO-negative cells positively selected for CCR7 and excluded terminally differentiated effector memory CD45RA+ cells. General study results and limits: The generation probabilities recorded for non-shared clonotypes fell below those of clonotypes shared by all four donors. Naive subsets generally had larger estimated richness than memory subsets. Between a few donors, naive CD4 clonotypes were shared at a level of approximately 5%.

The sequencing sample was made of naive CD8+ T cells sorted from blood. This chain joins TRBV11-2 and TRBJ2-7; TRBD1 matches 7 bases. This sequence originates from a young man in good health. CDR3 DNA sequence: TGTGCCAGCAGTTGGGGTACAGGGGTCTACGAGCAGTACTTC. Its translation is CASSWGTGVYEQYF.